This T cell receptor beta chain appears in the sequencing data of a study of shared clonotypes between healthy human individuals (dated by TCRdb to 2018 to 2020). Regarding the research as a whole: A couple of women and a few men aged 18 to 49 years were included in the cohort. Libraries were prepared and TCR repertoires were sequenced by different laboratories using diverse techniques, in order to increase sequencing depth and limit assay-specific biases. Between about 0.8 and 9 billion PBMCs per donor were obtained by leukapheresis. Per donor, three plates each were used for CD4 naive and CD4 memory, two for CD8 naive, and one for CD8 memory. Blood TCR repertoires of about five healthy adults were deeply sequenced to estimate repertoire size and the extent of clonotype sharing between individuals.

Concerning this clone itself: There is no known antigen for this receptor. No base-level quality is on record; no much larger clone is a single base apart.

TCR CDR3 regions were amplified from genomic DNA by multiplex PCR using the deep immunoSEQ assay. Genomic DNA extracted from each cell subset was distributed evenly over all wells of several immunoSEQ 96-well plates, and each plate served as one replicate. For sorted subsets, approximately 0.2 ug of genomic DNA, equivalent to about 30,000 T cell genomes, went into each replicate PCR. Purified libraries were measured with a Qubit 3.0 fluorometer, size-checked on a Bioanalyzer 2100, and measured again with the KAPA Library Quantification kit. Each immunoSEQ 96-well plate was sequenced on its own single-read 150-cycle Illumina NextSeq 550 flow cell. For the original study's pipeline: The immunoSEQ output contained only junctional sequences without quality scores, so filtering could not match that applied to full-length reads. Sequences were annotated with PyIR, a Python wrapper for IgBLAST v1.9, using IMGT germline references to assign V/J genes and CDR3. Reads were removed for weak V/J assignments (E-value above 1e-6), missing CDR3, stop codons, out-of-frame junctions, or ambiguous translated residues. V3J clonotypes were defined by identical inferred V gene, J gene, and CDR3 amino acid sequence. Percentage overlap between repertoires was computed as shared unique clonotypes divided by the size of the smaller repertoire. Three approaches were used to assess repertoire richness: RTK rarefaction, the Chao1 estimator, and Recon v2.1 estimates of unobserved clonotypes. OLGA was used to compute generation probabilities for all TCRbeta clonotypes that the gDNA method yielded from a handful of donors. Sourced from immuneACCESS, this table was stored by TCRdb with only in-frame sequences that have V and J called. A share of the clones is absent; for the studies checked, an unresolved V gene accounts for under half, and the remainder has no known explanation. Clonal size and the V and J genes are those of that table, whereas D and trimming came from the DNA. The table for this sample lists 2 million to 2.5 million clones; 92% of them were counted only once. Of the sample, 0.37% is held by the ten largest clones.

What the work shows at the level of the full study, not this receptor alone: Estimated clonotype richness was generally larger for naive than for memory subsets. Sampling was limited to blood, and TCR repertoires in tissue likely differ from TCR repertoires in blood. Pairwise subsampling indicated that sequencing depth was expected to affect the degree of clonotype sharing among donors. The genetic and exposure-history diversity represented was limited by the small number of donors. Rarefaction of sorted-subset datasets indicated incomplete sequencing despite the large sequencing depth. Clonotypes shared by all four sorted-subset donors showed higher generation probabilities than non-shared clonotypes. Approximately 5% of naive CD4, 3.5% of naive CD8, around 2.3% of memory CD4, and 0.4% of memory CD8 clonotypes were shared across several donors.

At the junction V is shortened by 1 base and J by 1 base; bases outside the gene matches: 2. CDR1 SGDLS and CDR2 YYNGEE are derived from the germline V gene. The CDR3 measures 15 amino acids from cysteine to phenylalanine. Of all the DNA, just the CDR3 is kept, 45 bases in frame from base 1. The donors were healthy, HIV-negative adults with no recently reported acute infections or vaccinations. Every donor was a Caucasian adult living in Nashville, Tennessee, USA. Magnetic negative selection was used to enrich CD4+ T cells, after which naive cells were positively selected on CD45RA and the negative fraction became the memory subset. Blood was collected by leukapheresis, and PBMCs were isolated by Ficoll-Histopaque density gradient centrifugation and then cryopreserved in liquid nitrogen vapor phase. Purity and quantity of every magnetically sorted T cell population were checked by analytical flow cytometry. Genomic DNA was isolated from each sorted fraction and quantified by UV absorbance on a Nanodrop 2000c.

Material for sequencing was naive CD4+ T cells from PBMCs. In light of the paper, this sample's cell subset or site label describes: CD45RA+ positively selected. The receptor was isolated from a man between 18 and 35 years old in good health. Some clones in this sample may be carry-over from other donors' samples. The receptor chain draws on TRBV9 and TRBJ1-2; TRBD1 fits 9 bases in the junction. The DNA sequence is as follows: TGTGCCAGCAGCGTAAGGGACAGGGTTAACTATGGCTACACCTTC. Its protein reads: CASSVRDRVNYGYTF.